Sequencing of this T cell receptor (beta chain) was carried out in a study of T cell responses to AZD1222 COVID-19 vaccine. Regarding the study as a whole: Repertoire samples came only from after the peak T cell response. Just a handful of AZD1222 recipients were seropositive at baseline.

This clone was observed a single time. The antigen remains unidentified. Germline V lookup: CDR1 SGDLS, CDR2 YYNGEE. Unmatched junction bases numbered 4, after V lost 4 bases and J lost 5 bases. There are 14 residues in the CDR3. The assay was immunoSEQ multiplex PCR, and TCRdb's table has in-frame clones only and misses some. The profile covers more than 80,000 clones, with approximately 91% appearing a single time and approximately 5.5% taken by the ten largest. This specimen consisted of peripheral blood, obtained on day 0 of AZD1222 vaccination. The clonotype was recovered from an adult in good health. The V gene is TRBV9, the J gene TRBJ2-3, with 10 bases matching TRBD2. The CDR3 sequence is CASSLSGRLDTQYF. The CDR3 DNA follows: TGTGCCAGCAGCCTTAGCGGGAGGCTAGATACGCAGTATTTT.